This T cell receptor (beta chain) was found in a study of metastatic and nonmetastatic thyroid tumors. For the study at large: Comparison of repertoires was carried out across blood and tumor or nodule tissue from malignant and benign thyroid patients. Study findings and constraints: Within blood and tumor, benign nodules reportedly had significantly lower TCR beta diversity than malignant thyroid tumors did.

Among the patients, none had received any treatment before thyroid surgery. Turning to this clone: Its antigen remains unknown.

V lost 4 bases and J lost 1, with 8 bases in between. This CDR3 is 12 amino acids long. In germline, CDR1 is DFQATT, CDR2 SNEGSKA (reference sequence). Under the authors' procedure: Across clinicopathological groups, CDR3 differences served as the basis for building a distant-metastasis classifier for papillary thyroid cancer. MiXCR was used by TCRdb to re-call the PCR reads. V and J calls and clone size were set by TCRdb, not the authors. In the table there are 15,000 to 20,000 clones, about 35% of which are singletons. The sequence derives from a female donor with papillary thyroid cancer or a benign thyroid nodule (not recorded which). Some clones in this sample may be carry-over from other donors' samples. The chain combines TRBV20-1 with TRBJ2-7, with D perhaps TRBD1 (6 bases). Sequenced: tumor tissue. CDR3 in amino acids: CSATDRSYEQYF. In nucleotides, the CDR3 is TGCAGTGCTACGGACAGATCCTACGAGCAGTACTTC.